The 20 T cell receptor beta chains below were found in one sample sequenced in a study of Tregs in tolerant kidney transplant recipients. Generated by immunoSEQ multiplex PCR, the TCRdb table keeps only in-frame clones and is missing some. Found here are some 62,000 clones, less than 98% of them singletons; the top ten hold 0.34%. The sample here was Tregs from blood, taken before the transplant. The receptors were gathered from a human donor who received a combined kidney and bone marrow transplant.

The genes are TRBV5-1 and TRBJ1-3; TRBD1 matches at 7 bases. CDR3 length: 15 amino acids. The germline CDR1 and CDR2 sequences are SGHRS and YFSETQ. J lost 0 bases, V lost 5 bases, and 5 bases had no gene match. The CDR3 protein is CASREGQNSGNTIYF. As DNA, the CDR3 is TGCGCCAGCAGGGAGGGACAGAACTCTGGAAACACCATATATTTT.

This rearrangement joins TRBV7-6 to TRBJ2-7, with D possibly being TRBD2 (6 bases). CDR1 is SGHVS, CDR2 FNYEAQ, per germline. The V end lost 5 bases, the J end lost 7 bases, and 21 bases lay between the germline ends. This CDR3 spans 15 amino acids. In nucleotides, the CDR3 is TGTGCCAGCAGCCACGGGCCCTACCCCGCGGGGGAGCAGTACTTC. Its translation: CASSHGPYPAGEQYF.

V gene TRBV7-2 combines with J gene TRBJ2-7; TRBD2 aligns across 13 bases. The germline gives CDR1 SGHTA, CDR2 FQGNSA. This CDR3 region has 15 residues. With 5 bases clipped from V and 1 base from J, the junction kept 2 bases outside the gene matches. Here the CDR3 reads CASSMGLAGSYEQYF. For the CDR3, the DNA is TGTGCCAGCAGCATGGGACTAGCGGGGTCCTACGAGCAGTACTTC.

This rearrangement joins TRBV7-2 to TRBJ1-1, with unresolved D. Trimming took 5 bases from V and 5 from J, leaving 9 bases between them. CDR1 and CDR2 from the germline V gene are SGHTA and FQGNSA. The CDR3 runs 12 residues. The CDR3 sequence: CASSPKRTEAFF. The CDR3 coding sequence is TGTGCCAGCAGCCCAAAGAGAACTGAAGCTTTCTTT.

The CDR3 coding sequence is TGTGCCAGCAAGGGGCAACGGCCCTATTATGGCTACACCTTC. Protein: CASKGQRPYYGYTF. The V gene is TRBV13, the J gene TRBJ1-2; possible D gene TRBD1, 5 bases. Trimming took 7 bases from V and 5 from J, leaving 17 bases between them. The length of the CDR3 is 14 residues. Germline values: CDR1 PRHDT, CDR2 FYEKMQ (reference sequence).

This chain joins TRBV30 and TRBJ1-1; 11 bases are a match to TRBD1. The CDR3 is 14 residues long. Trimming at V came to 2 bases and at J to 8 bases, leaving 7 bases not matched to a gene. CDR1 and CDR2 (germline): GTSNPN, SVGIG (reference sequence). This CDR3 is CAWSPGQGVPEAFF. Here the CDR3 DNA reads TGTGCCTGGAGTCCGGGACAGGGGGTGCCCGAAGCTTTCTTT.

The count of this clone is one. V is TRBV18 and J is TRBJ1-4; perhaps TRBD1 as D (5 bases). The V end lost 0 bases, the J end lost 6 bases, and 17 bases lay between the germline ends. The CDR3 runs to 17 residues. The germline CDR1 and CDR2 sequences are KGHSH and LQKENI. For the CDR3, the DNA is TGTGCCAGCTCACCACCGGGGCCGGGCAGCGCTTATGAAAAACTGTTTTTT. Translated: CASSPPGPGSAYEKLFF.

The CDR3 sequence is CASSPRSGTSGSYEQYF. In nucleotides, the CDR3 is TGTGCCAGCAGCCCCCGATCCGGGACTAGCGGGAGCTACGAGCAGTACTTC. This chain links TRBV11-3 with TRBJ2-7, with TRBD2 identical over 14 bases. This CDR3 has 17 amino acids. Unmatched junction bases numbered 9, after V lost 5 bases and J lost 3 bases. Germline values: CDR1 SGHNT, CDR2 YENEEA.

V is TRBV18 and J is TRBJ1-2, with TRBD1 matching 11 bases. The CDR3 covers 13 residues. Germline V gene sequence: CDR1 KGHSH, CDR2 LQKENI. After removal of 3 bases from V and 8 bases from J, the junction contained 2 bases not matched to a gene. CDR3 nucleotides: TGTGCCAGCTCACCGGACAGGGGGCAAGGCTACACCTTC. This translates into CASSPDRGQGYTF.

This sequence joins TRBV5-1 and TRBJ2-2; 7 nucleotides align to TRBD2. Looked up from germline, CDR1 is SGHRS and CDR2 is YFSETQ. The CDR3 has 15 amino acids. The V and J ends lost 4 bases and 7 bases, in that order; junction bases with no gene match: 10. The CDR3 coding sequence is TGCGCCAGCAGCCCTATGACTAGCCGGGACGGGGAGCTGTTTTTT. Protein sequence: CASSPMTSRDGELFF.

The V call is TRBV29-1, the J call TRBJ1-2, with a tentative D call TRBD1 (5 bases). This CDR3 contains 11 residues. Germline V gene data show CDR1 as SQVTM and CDR2 as ANQGSEA. V dropped 2 bases and J dropped 5 bases, with 6 bases sitting between them. The CDR3 reads CSVERGYGYTF. The CDR3 DNA reads as TGCAGCGTTGAAAGGGGATATGGCTACACCTTC.

CDR3 bases: TGTGCCAGCAGCTTAGGCGGTCACACTGAAGCTTTCTTT. This translates into CASSLGGHTEAFF. This chain links TRBV11-3 with TRBJ1-1; D is unresolved. This CDR3 is 13 amino acids long. Germline CDR1 and CDR2: SGHNT and YENEEA. V was cut by 1 base and J by 3 bases, with 6 bases left in between.

The genes are TRBV4-3 and TRBJ1-6, with a weak D call TRBD1 (5 bases). CDR1 is LGHNA and CDR2 is YSLEER in the germline V gene. Trimming took off 0 bases at V and 8 bases at J, with 11 bases between the two ends. The CDR3 has 15 amino acids. The CDR3 DNA is TGCGCCAGCAGCCAAGACGGAGACAGTTATTCACCCCTCCACTTT. It yields the protein CASSQDGDSYSPLHF.

The chain recombines TRBV27 with TRBJ2-5; maybe TRBD2 (6 bases). This CDR3 has 14 residues. CDR1 and CDR2 (germline): MNHEY, SMNVEV (reference sequence). V was cut by 9 bases and J by 5 bases, with 19 bases left in between. The CDR3 sequence: CASKFTAGGETQYF. The CDR3 bases are TGTGCCAGTAAGTTTACGGCCGGAGGGGAGACCCAGTACTTC.

The chain combines TRBV6-5 with TRBJ2-7; 7 bases line up with TRBD1. The trim removed 7 bases at V and 3 bases at J, leaving 6 bases unmatched. The CDR3 runs to 13 residues. CDR1 MNHEY and CDR2 SVGAGI come from the germline V gene. The DNA for the CDR3 is TGTGCCAGCATGGGAAGGGGGCACTACGAGCAGTACTTC. Protein product: CASMGRGHYEQYF.

This chain connects TRBV6-1 to TRBJ2-1, with 13 bases fitting TRBD2. The CDR3 runs to 15 residues. V lost 4 bases and J lost 8; bases outside the gene matches: 5. From germline, CDR1 is MNHNS and CDR2 SASEGT. The CDR3 DNA reads TGTGCCAGCAGTGCCCGGACTAGCGGGGGCTATGAGCAGTTCTTC. Translating it yields CASSARTSGGYEQFF.

The gene calls are TRBV7-7 and TRBJ1-5, with 7 nucleotides matching TRBD1. The V segment lost 8 bases and the J segment 1 base; nucleotides outside the gene matches: 26. The CDR3 totals 21 residues. Germline CDR1 reads SSHAT; CDR2 reads FNYEAQ (reference sequence). The CDR3 spells CASGQVGETGRRRKSNQPQHF. The DNA of the CDR3 is TGTGCCAGCGGGCAAGTCGGCGAGACAGGGAGACGTAGGAAGAGCAATCAGCCCCAGCATTTT.

This chain connects TRBV5-1 to TRBJ1-2; 7 bases are a match to TRBD1. The V gene's germline CDR1 is SGHRS and CDR2 YFSETQ. This CDR3 comprises 15 residues. V lost 4 bases, J lost 5 bases, and 11 bases stayed unmatched. This CDR3 is CASSPWRTGLYGYTF. The CDR3 DNA reads as TGCGCCAGCAGCCCCTGGAGGACAGGATTGTATGGCTACACCTTC.

The chain recombines TRBV5-4 with TRBJ2-2; TRBD2 aligns across 11 bases. The CDR3 totals 17 residues. CDR1 and CDR2 from the germline V gene are SGHNT and YYREEE (reference sequence). J was trimmed by 0 bases and V by 5 bases; bases with no gene match: 6. Written as DNA, the CDR3 is TGTGCCAGCAGAAAAGAGGGACTAGCGGCGAACACCGGGGAGCTGTTTTTT. Translated: CASRKEGLAANTGELFF.

CDR3 amino acids: CAISVAGADTQYF. CDR3 bases: TGTGCCATCAGTGTAGCGGGGGCAGATACGCAGTATTTT. This sequence joins TRBV10-3 and TRBJ2-3; 9 nucleotides agree with TRBD2. The CDR3 has 13 residues. J lost 4 bases, V lost 4 bases, and 0 bases had no gene match. Per germline, CDR1 ENHRY and CDR2 SYGVKD.